This T cell receptor beta chain was sequenced in a study of blood T cells in healthy people across ages. Using a J-beta primer mix together with a sample-barcoded 5' primer, a second PCR was run for about 7 to 12 cycles. TCRdb re-called the 5' RACE reads with MiXCR, one entry per CDR3 protein. The top ten hold more than 4% of the sample, which has about 1.5 million distinct CDR3 sequences, approximately 39% seen once. CDR3 size: 16 residues. Trimming stripped 1 base from V and 3 bases from J, with 16 bases between. Germline V gene data show CDR1 as MNHEY and CDR2 as SMNVEV (reference sequence). As concerns this clonotype: Antigen: not known.

Study findings and constraints: Diversity of TCR beta per million T cells declined in a roughly linear way with age. Without sorted subsets, naive and antigen-experienced compartments could not be conclusively compared.

Each individual donor underwent a draw of approximately 10 milliliters of peripheral blood. Per sample, no less than 5 micrograms of total RNA were extracted. The sequenced sample consisted of blood. This TCR was recovered from a woman aged 18-35 years in good health. V is TRBV27 and J is TRBJ2-7; D unresolved. CDR3 DNA sequence: TGTGCCAGCAGTTTATGGCAGACAACGAAATTCTACGAGCAGTACTTC. It encodes CASSLWQTTKFYEQYF.